The 17 T cell receptor beta chains below come from one sample, sequenced in a study of cytomegalovirus exposure and HLA in healthy donors. Vbeta (60) and Jbeta (13) primers were used in the PCR. Sequencing used immunoSEQ multiplex PCR; TCRdb keeps in-frame clones, though not all of them. There are 100,000 to 150,000 clones in the sample; around 74% occur only once, and approximately 7.8% lies in the top ten. Source material: PBMCs. Receptors originate from a male donor in good health and CMV-seronegative.

V is TRBV5-1 and J is TRBJ2-1; TRBD1 is a possible D gene (5 bases). Trimming took off 3 bases at V and 1 base at J, with 14 bases between the two ends. Germline CDR1 reads SGHRS; CDR2 reads YFSETQ. The CDR3 is made up of 16 amino acids. Here the CDR3 DNA reads TGCGCCAGCAGCTCCAAGGGGCAGAGATCCTACAATGAGCAGTTCTTC. Protein sequence: CASSSKGQRSYNEQFF.

This sequence joins TRBV6-1 and TRBJ1-2, with D possibly being TRBD1 (6 bases). This CDR3 region has 14 residues. CDR1 is MNHNS, CDR2 SASEGT, per germline. V gave up 7 bases and J gave up 0 bases, with 12 bases separating them. The chain's CDR3 is CASIYRETNYGYTF. The CDR3 DNA follows: TGTGCCAGCATTTACAGGGAAACTAACTATGGCTACACCTTC.

The chain is built from TRBV10-2 and TRBJ2-7; 10 bases map to TRBD1. Looked up from germline, CDR1 is WSHSY and CDR2 is SAAADI. J was trimmed by 2 bases and V by 7 bases; bases with no gene match: 8. This CDR3 comprises 15 residues. The CDR3 spells CASMHWDRGTYEQYF. The CDR3 DNA is TGCGCCAGCATGCATTGGGACAGGGGAACCTACGAGCAGTACTTC.

The gene calls are TRBV6-1 and TRBJ2-6; perhaps TRBD1 as D (6 bases). The germline V gene has CDR1 MNHNS and CDR2 SASEGT. V was cut by 6 bases and J by 0 bases, with 9 bases left in between. The CDR3 runs 15 residues. CDR3 loop: CASRIGGSGANVLTF. The CDR3 DNA is TGTGCCAGCAGGATAGGGGGCTCTGGGGCCAACGTCCTGACTTTC.

The chain employs TRBV29-1 and TRBJ2-5; 9 nucleotides line up with TRBD1. Germline trimming cut 6 bases from V and 5 bases from J; bases unmatched to any gene: 7. The CDR3 is made up of 13 amino acids. Germline CDR1 and CDR2: SQVTM and ANQGSEA. The CDR3 region has the DNA TGCAGCGTGGCCACAGGGGGCGAGGAGACCCAGTACTTC. Residues: CSVATGGEETQYF.

The chain uses TRBV4-1 and TRBJ2-7; maybe TRBD1 (5 bases). Germline CDR1 reads MGHRA; CDR2 reads YSYEKL. Trimming removed 3 bases from V and 5 bases from J, with 8 bases in between. This CDR3 is built from 12 residues. This CDR3 is CASSHTGDEQYF. As DNA, the CDR3 is TGCGCCAGCAGCCATACAGGTGACGAGCAGTACTTC.

The chain joins TRBV7-2 to TRBJ2-2; 10 bases align to TRBD2. The CDR3 is 18 amino acids. The germline CDR1 and CDR2 sequences are SGHTA and FQGNSA. The V and J ends lost 3 bases and 2 bases, in that order; junction bases with no gene match: 9. The CDR3 nucleotides read TGTGCCAGCAGCTTTTATTTAGCGGGGGGACCAAACACCGGGGAGCTGTTTTTT. Amino acid sequence: CASSFYLAGGPNTGELFF.

The V gene is TRBV11-2, the J gene TRBJ2-1; a possible D gene is TRBD1 (6 bases). Trimming cost V 1 base and J 3 bases, with 22 bases left between them. This CDR3 region has 19 residues. Germline loops: CDR1 SGHAT, CDR2 FQNNGV. The CDR3 sequence: CASSLGLTPTGINYNEQFF. The CDR3 nucleotides read TGTGCCAGCAGCTTAGGCTTAACCCCTACAGGGATAAACTACAATGAGCAGTTCTTC. Variable domain in full (rest from reference TRBV11-2 and TRBJ2-1): EAGVAQSPRYKIIEKRQSVAFWCNPISGHATLYWYQQILGQGPKLLIQFQNNGVVDDSQLPKDRFSAERLKGVDSTLKIQPAKLEDSAVYLCASSLGLTPTGINYNEQFFGPGTRLTVL.

This clone was detected once. The chain carries TRBV19 and TRBJ1-1, with D hard to call. This CDR3 spans 15 amino acids. The ends were cut back, 6 bases at V and 0 bases at J, with 14 bases in the middle. CDR1 and CDR2 from the germline V gene are LNHDA and SQIVND (reference sequence). The DNA for the CDR3 is TGTGCCAGTAGATGGAGGGCCGGACTGAACACTGAAGCTTTCTTT. This encodes CASRWRAGLNTEAFF.

V usage is TRBV19 and J usage is TRBJ1-2; 10 bases agree with TRBD1. In germline, CDR1 is LNHDA, CDR2 SQIVND (reference sequence). The CDR3 loop spans 16 amino acids. With V trimmed by 5 bases and J by 3 bases, 9 bases remained unmatched. The CDR3, as DNA: TGTGCCAGTAGTTCCCCTTCCGGGACAGGGGACTATGGCTACACCTTC. This encodes CASSSPSGTGDYGYTF.

This clone was counted only a few times. V is TRBV11-2 and J is TRBJ1-3; D possibly corresponds to TRBD1 (6 bases). CDR1 and CDR2 (germline): SGHAT, FQNNGV. The CDR3 is 17 residues long. Trimming took off 5 bases at V and 11 bases at J, with 28 bases between the two ends. CDR3 in DNA: TGTGCCAGCAGCCCGCTCGGACAGCCGTTCGCCCGGTGGGCCATATATTTT. Translating gives CASSPLGQPFARWAIYF. Filled out from reference TRBV11-2 and TRBJ1-3, the complete variable domain reads EAGVAQSPRYKIIEKRQSVAFWCNPISGHATLYWYQQILGQGPKLLIQFQNNGVVDDSQLPKDRFSAERLKGVDSTLKIQPAKLEDSAVYLCASSPLGQPFARWAIYFGEGSWLTVV.

The sample holds one count of this clone. The chain couples TRBV5-1 to TRBJ2-7, with D maybe TRBD2 (7 bases). This CDR3 comprises 16 residues. Trimming shortened V by 0 bases and J by 6 bases, and 19 bases separated the two germline ends. The germline gives CDR1 SGHRS, CDR2 YFSETQ. CDR3 sequence (DNA): TGCGCCAGCAGCTTGGAGGGGGGGCCCATTCTGCCCGAGCAGTACTTC. Translated, it gives CASSLEGGPILPEQYF.

The chain uses TRBV6-5 and TRBJ1-2; 7 bases are a match to TRBD1. The J segment lost 6 bases and the V segment lost 0 bases, leaving 10 bases of the junction unmatched. This CDR3 has 16 amino acids. The germline CDR1 and CDR2 sequences are MNHEY and SVGAGI. The CDR3 region is CASSYSIFGRGDGYTF. CDR3 nucleotide sequence: TGTGCCAGCAGTTACTCGATCTTTGGCAGGGGGGATGGCTACACCTTC.

V and J are TRBV2 and TRBJ1-5; maybe TRBD1 (5 bases). V was pared by 5 bases and J by 11 bases, with 13 bases between. Germline values: CDR1 SNHLY, CDR2 FYNNEI. The CDR3 sequence is 12 residues long. DNA of the CDR3: TGTGCCAGCAGTCGAGGTCCGGGGGCCCAGCATTTT. This encodes CASSRGPGAQHF.

The genes are TRBV30 and TRBJ1-5, with 9 bases identical to TRBD1. There are 15 residues in the CDR3. Germline lookup yields CDR1 GTSNPN and CDR2 SVGIG (reference sequence). The V and J ends lost 4 bases and 5 bases, in that order; junction bases with no gene match: 9. CDR3 protein: CAWTNPGQGHQPQHF. The CDR3 nucleotides are TGTGCCTGGACTAACCCGGGACAGGGACATCAGCCCCAGCATTTT.

V gene TRBV6-5 combines with J gene TRBJ1-2; 7 positions match TRBD1. The J segment lost 7 bases and the V segment lost 6 bases, leaving 8 bases of the junction unmatched. The CDR3 runs to 13 residues. CDR1 and CDR2 (germline): MNHEY, SVGAGI. The CDR3 sequence: CASRPTGESGYTF. The CDR3 DNA is TGTGCCAGCAGACCTACAGGGGAAAGTGGCTACACCTTC.

This sequence joins TRBV10-3 and TRBJ1-5, with 9 bases identical to TRBD1. Per germline, CDR1 ENHRY and CDR2 SYGVKD. V lost 8 bases, J lost 5 bases, and 7 bases stayed unmatched. The CDR3 loop spans 14 amino acids. This CDR3 is CAISPTGGDQPQHF. The CDR3 coding sequence is TGTGCCATCTCCCCAACAGGGGGCGATCAGCCCCAGCATTTT.